The T cell receptor beta chain under discussion was sequenced for a study of shared clonotypes between healthy human individuals. The wider study: A donor's plate count was three for CD4 naive and three for CD4 memory; CD8 naive had two and CD8 memory one.

Using immunoSEQ multiplex PCR, the repertoire was profiled, and TCRdb retains in-frame clones only, with some absent. The data show about 600,000 clones, with about 98% seen just once and less than 0.35% held by the top ten. Naive CD8 cells lacked CD45RO and underwent positive selection for CCR7, leaving out terminally differentiated effector memory CD45RA+ cells. This receptor was identified in a man aged 25-40 years in good health. Specimen: naive CD8+ T cells sorted from blood.

The chain's CDR3 is CASSPSPRNEQFF. CDR3 in DNA: TGTGCCAGCTCACCATCCCCGCGAAATGAGCAGTTCTTC. J is TRBJ2-1 and V is TRBV18; D is ambiguous. Germline assignment: CDR1 KGHSH and CDR2 LQKENI. The V and J ends lost 2 bases and 7 bases respectively, with 9 bases between them. The CDR3 loop spans 13 amino acids.